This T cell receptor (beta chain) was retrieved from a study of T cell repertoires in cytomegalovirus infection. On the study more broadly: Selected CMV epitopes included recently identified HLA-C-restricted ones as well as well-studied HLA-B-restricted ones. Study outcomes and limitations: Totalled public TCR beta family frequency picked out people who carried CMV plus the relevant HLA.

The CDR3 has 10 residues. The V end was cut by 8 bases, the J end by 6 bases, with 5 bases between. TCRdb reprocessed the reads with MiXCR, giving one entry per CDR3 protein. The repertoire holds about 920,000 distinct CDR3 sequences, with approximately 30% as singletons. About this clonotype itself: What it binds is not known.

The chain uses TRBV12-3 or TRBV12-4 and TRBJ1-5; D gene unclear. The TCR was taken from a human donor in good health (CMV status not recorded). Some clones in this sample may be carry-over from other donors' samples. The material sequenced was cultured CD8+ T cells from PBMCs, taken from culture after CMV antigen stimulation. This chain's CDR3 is CASGIQPQHF. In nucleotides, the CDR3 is TGTGCCAGCGGGATTCAGCCCCAGCATTTT.